This T cell receptor (beta chain) was observed in a study of blood T cell repertoires in COVID-19. Generated by immunoSEQ multiplex PCR, the TCRdb table keeps only in-frame clones and is missing some. The sample holds nearly 45,000 clones, roughly 89% seen once. The Seattle patients, enrolled during active infection, were followed longitudinally. This CDR3 contains 12 residues. The germline V and J ends were trimmed by 5 bases and 5 bases, with 4 bases remaining between them. Germline loops: CDR1 SEHNR, CDR2 FQNEAQ (reference sequence). The rearrangement uses TRBV7-9 and TRBJ1-6; no clear D. This sequence was found in a man in his forties with COVID-19, enrolled during active disease. Source material: peripheral blood. CDR3 sequence: CASSTDNSPLHF. The CDR3 DNA reads TGTGCCAGCAGCACGGATAATTCACCCCTCCACTTT.